These T cell receptor beta chains were read from a single sample in a study of OX40 agonist ivuxolimab in advanced cancers. The assay was immunoSEQ multiplex PCR, and TCRdb's table has in-frame clones only and misses some. Of approximately 100,000 clones in the sample, about nine tenths are singletons; the top ten hold more than 0.25%. The sequencing here drew on CD4+ or CD8+ T cells sorted from blood, taken in a trial of the OX40 agonist ivuxolimab. These TCRs come from an adult with an advanced solid tumor such as melanoma, head and neck, liver or kidney cancer. Each CDR3 is given with its conserved first and last residue. D genes are given only for firm matches. Clone size is not always given. Where it is, it says once, few, many or a class for expanded clones.

TRBJ1-2,TRBV15,NA,NA,CATSGREANSVLGGYTF,TGTGCCACCAGCGGAAGAGAGGCAAACAGCGTCTTAGGGGGCTACACCTTC
TRBJ2-1,TRBV21-1,NA,NA,CASPLGRSSYNEQFF,TGTGCCAGCCCGTTGGGGAGGAGCTCCTACAATGAGCAGTTCTTC
TRBJ1-2,TRBV4-1,once,NA,CASSQEGSTNYGYTF,TGCGCCAGCAGCCAAGAGGGCAGTACTAACTATGGCTACACCTTC
TRBJ2-3,TRBV4-1,NA,NA,CASSQEPGRTDTQYF,TGCGCCAGCAGCCAAGAACCGGGTCGCACAGATACGCAGTATTTT
TRBJ2-7,TRBV5-1,NA,NA,CASFPRADSTTYEQYF,TGCGCCAGTTTTCCCCGGGCCGACAGCACAACCTACGAGCAGTACTTC
TRBJ2-3,TRBV5-4,NA,NA,CASSSMGSRGTDTQYF,TGTGCCAGCAGCTCTATGGGTTCTAGGGGCACAGATACGCAGTATTTT
TRBJ2-7,TRBV28,NA,NA,CASSPHTPGSYEQYF,TGTGCCAGCAGTCCACACACCCCAGGCTCCTACGAGCAGTACTTC
TRBJ2-5,TRBV7-9,few,NA,CASSLQETQYF,TGTGCCAGCAGCTTACAAGAGACCCAGTACTTC
TRBJ1-5,TRBV30,NA,NA,CAWSRFQVNQPQHF,TGTGCCTGGAGTCGATTCCAGGTCAATCAGCCCCAGCATTTT
TRBJ2-2,TRBV18,NA,TRBD2,CASSPSPVAGAGELFF,TGTGCCAGCTCACCAAGCCCGGTAGCGGGAGCCGGGGAGCTGTTTTTT
TRBJ2-7,TRBV10-3,NA,NA,CAISESKGVRGEQYF,TGTGCCATCAGTGAGTCGAAGGGGGTGAGGGGTGAGCAGTACTTC
TRBJ2-5,TRBV2,NA,NA,CASSEARSEETQYF,TGTGCCAGCAGTGAAGCGCGGTCGGAGGAGACCCAGTACTTC
TRBJ1-1,TRBV11-2,NA,TRBD1,CASRSTGATEAFF,TGTGCCAGCAGGTCTACAGGGGCCACTGAAGCTTTCTTT
TRBJ1-4,TRBV4-2,NA,NA,CASSQELNRGEKLFF,TGTGCCAGCAGCCAAGAGTTAAATCGAGGGGAAAAACTGTTTTTT
TRBJ1-2,TRBV9,NA,NA,CASAKTFSIGGYTF,TGTGCCAGCGCCAAAACATTCTCGATCGGCGGCTACACCTTC
TRBJ2-5,TRBV5-1,NA,NA,CASSLAGGETQYF,TGCGCCAGCAGCTTGGCCGGGGGAGAGACCCAGTACTTC
TRBJ2-3,TRBV10-3,once,TRBD1,CAISDLGQGGSYDTQYF,TGTGCCATCAGTGACCTAGGACAGGGGGGGTCTTACGATACGCAGTATTTT
TRBJ2-7,TRBV7-2,NA,TRBD1,CASSPGQGGTLRSYEQYF,TGTGCCAGCAGCCCCGGACAGGGCGGAACTCTCCGTAGCTACGAGCAGTACTTC
TRBJ2-7,TRBV5-1,NA,TRBD2,CASSQDPGLAGGRQYF,TGCGCCAGCAGCCAAGATCCGGGACTAGCGGGAGGGAGGCAGTACTTC
TRBJ2-3,TRBV9,NA,NA,CASSEAFAAGDTQYF,TGTGCCAGCAGCGAAGCATTTGCGGCGGGAGATACGCAGTATTTT
TRBJ1-3,TRBV7-6,NA,NA,CASSLAPNPQGNTIYF,TGTGCCAGCAGCTTAGCGCCGAACCCGCAAGGAAACACCATATATTTT
TRBJ2-1,TRBV5-1,NA,NA,CASSVDRNNEQFF,TGCGCCAGCAGCGTCGACAGGAACAATGAGCAGTTCTTC
TRBJ2-1,TRBV10-1,NA,NA,CASSESNTGEQFF,TGCGCCAGCAGTGAGTCTAACACGGGGGAGCAGTTCTTC
TRBJ1-5,TRBV18,few,TRBD1,CASSPNTGDVTQHF,TGTGCCAGCTCACCGAACACAGGGGACGTGACCCAGCATTTT
TRBJ2-3,TRBV9,NA,TRBD2,CASSVVGLAGTDTQYF,TGTGCCAGCAGCGTAGTCGGTCTAGCGGGCACAGATACGCAGTATTTT